This is a list of T cell receptor beta chains from one sample in a study of T cell repertoires in cytomegalovirus infection. TCRdb re-called the reads through MiXCR, storing one row per CDR3 protein. This sample has approximately 500,000 distinct CDR3 sequences, with approximately 17% found just once. The sequenced sample consisted of CD8+ T cells from PBMCs. The receptors were gathered from a human donor in good health (CMV status not recorded). Some clones in this sample may be carry-over from other donors' samples. Both conserved end residues are part of each CDR3. A D gene is named only where the DNA matches it firmly. For some rows the clone size is stated as once, few or many, or as a class when expanded; others skip it.

V gene,clone size,D gene,J gene,CDR3 protein,CDR3 DNA
TRBV5-6,NA,NA,TRBJ1-4,CASSWGDRTTNEKLFF,TGTGCCAGCAGCTGGGGAGACAGAACTACTAATGAAAAACTGTTTTTT
TRBV4-1,many,TRBD2,TRBJ2-1,CASSQGLAGGNEQFF,TGCGCCAGCAGCCAAGGACTAGCGGGGGGGAATGAGCAGTTCTTC
TRBV20-1,many,NA,TRBJ1-1,CSARWEQGVEGWDTEAFF,TGCAGTGCTAGATGGGAACAGGGTGTTGAAGGTTGGGACACTGAAGCTTTCTTT
TRBV5-4,few,TRBD2,TRBJ2-3,CASSLRRERADTQYF,TGTGCCAGCAGCTTGCGGCGGGAGAGGGCGGATACGCAGTATTTT
TRBV2,NA,TRBD2,TRBJ2-5,CASKSSGGQETQYF,TGTGCCAGCAAGTCTAGCGGGGGCCAAGAGACCCAGTACTTC
TRBV10-3,few,NA,TRBJ1-1,CAISEGGGMNTEAFF,TGTGCCATCAGTGAGGGGGGGGGGATGAACACTGAAGCTTTCTTT
TRBV19,many,NA,TRBJ2-1,CASSITQSSYNEQFF,TGTGCCAGTAGTATAACACAGTCCTCCTACAATGAGCAGTTCTTC
TRBV20-1,NA,NA,TRBJ2-2,CSARDWPGAGAVYTGELFF,TGCAGTGCTAGAGACTGGCCGGGGGCGGGAGCGGTTTATACCGGGGAGCTGTTTTTT
TRBV9,NA,TRBD2,TRBJ2-5,CASSAASGGAQETQYF,TGTGCCAGCAGCGCAGCTAGCGGGGGGGCGCAAGAGACCCAGTACTTC
TRBV24-1,many,NA,TRBJ1-5,CATSDLYPVYKGICNQPQHF,TGTGCCACCAGTGATTTGTATCCAGTATACAAGGGGATTTGTAATCAGCCCCAGCATTTT
TRBV4-2,many,TRBD2,TRBJ2-5,CASSQDGLAGAETQYF,TGTGCCAGCAGCCAAGATGGACTAGCGGGAGCGGAGACCCAGTACTTC
TRBV10-3,NA,TRBD1,TRBJ2-5,CAISGDREETQYF,TGTGCCATCAGTGGCGACAGGGAAGAGACCCAGTACTTC
TRBV29-1,NA,TRBD2,TRBJ2-1,CSVELGLAGGLVGEQFF,TGCAGCGTTGAACTAGGACTAGCGGGGGGTCTCGTGGGGGAGCAGTTCTTC
TRBV6-6,few,TRBD1,TRBJ1-2,CASSGDRASYGYTF,TGTGCCAGCAGTGGGGACAGGGCGTCCTATGGCTACACCTTC
TRBV9,NA,NA,TRBJ1-1,CASSVGGGGGEAFF,TGTGCCAGCAGCGTTGGCGGCGGGGGGGGAGAAGCTTTCTTT
TRBV28,few,NA,TRBJ2-1,CASSITVSSYNEQFF,TGTGCCAGCAGTATCACAGTTAGCTCCTACAATGAGCAGTTCTTC
TRBV5-1,NA,NA,TRBJ1-2,CASSSLDGRGFGYTF,TGCGCCAGCAGCTCACTGGACGGAAGAGGATTCGGCTACACCTTC
TRBV7-6,NA,NA,TRBJ2-1,CASSLRGTWFF,TGTGCCAGCAGCTTAAGGGGCACATGGTTCTTC
TRBV19,few,TRBD2,TRBJ2-3,CASSIDLALAGPDTQYF,TGTGCCAGTAGTATAGATCTCGCTTTAGCGGGGCCAGATACGCAGTATTTT
TRBV6-5,few,TRBD1,TRBJ1-2,CASSYSEGQSYGYTF,TGTGCCAGCAGTTACTCGGAGGGACAGTCCTATGGCTACACCTTC
TRBV7-7,many,TRBD2,TRBJ2-2,CASSSGLAGESGTGELFF,TGTGCTAGCAGTTCGGGACTAGCGGGAGAGTCGGGCACCGGGGAGCTGTTTTTT
TRBV7-9,many,NA,TRBJ2-2,CASSLKGRGTGELFF,TGTGCCAGCAGCTTAAAGGGCAGGGGAACCGGGGAGCTGTTTTTT
TRBV6-5,many,TRBD1,TRBJ2-7,CASSYSGQFSYEQYF,TGTGCCAGCAGTTACTCGGGACAGTTCTCCTACGAGCAGTACTTC
TRBV19,NA,NA,TRBJ2-7,CASSIGAYYEQYF,TGTGCCAGTAGTATAGGGGCCTACTACGAGCAGTACTTC
TRBV12-3/TRBV12-4,many,TRBD2,TRBJ2-3,CASSPHLAGAPNTDTQYF,TGTGCCAGCAGTCCTCATCTAGCGGGGGCCCCTAACACAGATACGCAGTATTTT
TRBV27,many,TRBD1,TRBJ1-1,CASSLTGGFTEAFF,TGTGCCAGCAGCCTGACAGGGGGCTTCACTGAAGCTTTCTTT
TRBV7-2,many,NA,TRBJ1-6,CASSPDSRRSPLHF,TGTGCCAGCAGCCCCGACAGTAGGAGATCACCCCTCCACTTT
TRBV10-3,NA,NA,TRBJ1-5,CAISESVGGNQPQHF,TGTGCCATCAGTGAGTCGGTCGGGGGCAATCAGCCCCAGCATTTT